The 17 T cell receptor beta chains listed next were all sequenced from one sample in a study of Ad26.COV2.S vaccination and SARS-CoV-2 variants. Sequencing was performed with immunoSEQ multiplex PCR; in TCRdb, only in-frame clones are kept and a portion is missing. The table lists over 110,000 clones, 86% of them singletons, with around 5% in the top ten. This specimen consisted of peripheral blood, obtained after recovery from COVID-19. These receptors were obtained from a human donor who had recovered from COVID-19.

This chain uses TRBV11-2 with TRBJ2-5; D not certain. Germline assignment: CDR1 SGHAT and CDR2 FQNNGV. This CDR3 region has 13 residues. The ends were cut back, 3 bases at V and 2 bases at J, with 7 bases in the middle. The CDR3 nucleotides read TGTGCCAGCAGCTTGATTCGGCAAGAGACCCAGTACTTC. Its translation: CASSLIRQETQYF.

With regard to this clone: Other DNA sequences from this sample encode an identical CDR3 as well. This chain uses TRBV20-1 with TRBJ2-7; D unclear. V was cut by 3 bases and J by 2 bases, with 8 bases left in between. The CDR3 sequence is 12 residues long. Germline V CDR1 and CDR2: DFQATT, SNEGSKA (reference sequence). CDR3: CSASGRAYEQYF. In nucleotides, the CDR3 is TGCAGTGCTAGTGGTCGAGCCTACGAGCAGTACTTC.

The V call is TRBV5-5, the J call TRBJ1-1; D is undetermined. There are 14 residues in the CDR3. Trimming left V 4 bases short and J 0 bases short, with 10 bases between. CDR1 is SGHKS and CDR2 is YYEKEE in the germline V gene (reference sequence). The CDR3 reads CASSLIGVNTEAFF. The CDR3 DNA sequence: TGTGCCAGCAGCCTAATAGGAGTGAACACTGAAGCTTTCTTT. The variable domain in full, completed from reference TRBV5-5 and TRBJ1-1, reads DAGVTQSPTHLIKTRGQQVTLRCSPISGHKSVSWYQQVLGQGPQFIFQYYEKEERGRGNFPDRFSARQFPNYSSELNVNALLLGDSALYLCASSLIGVNTEAFFGQGTRLTVV.

This chain links TRBV6-2 or TRBV6-3 with TRBJ1-2; TRBD1 agrees at 7 bases. Per germline, CDR1 MNHEY and CDR2 SVGEGT. The ends lost 6 bases at V and 0 bases at J; junction bases unmatched: 13. This CDR3 contains 17 residues. CDR3 sequence (DNA): TGTGCCAGCAGCAGGGGGGGGGCCCTCCTTACTAACTATGGCTACACCTTC. This gives the protein CASSRGGALLTNYGYTF.

The chain is built from TRBV28 and TRBJ2-2; D unclear. The CDR3 is 15 amino acids. Deletions cut 3 bases from V and 1 base from J, with 9 bases between. Germline V gene sequence: CDR1 MDHEN, CDR2 SYDVKM. The CDR3 bases are TGTGCCAGCAGTTTCCAAAGGGTGAACACCGGGGAGCTGTTTTTT. Its translation is CASSFQRVNTGELFF.

This sequence joins TRBV7-9 and TRBJ1-6, with a tentative D call TRBD1 (5 bases). V lost 5 bases, J lost 7 bases, and 15 bases lay in between. CDR1 and CDR2 from the germline V gene are SEHNR and FQNEAQ (reference sequence). This CDR3 contains 15 residues. The CDR3 DNA sequence: TGTGCCAGCAGCCACCCCGGAGACAGCAATTCACCCCTCCACTTT. Protein: CASSHPGDSNSPLHF. Together with reference TRBV7-9 and TRBJ1-6, the CDR3 gives the full variable domain: DTGVSQNPRHKITKRGQNVTFRCDPISEHNRLYWYRQTLGQGPEFLTYFQNEAQLEKSRLLSDRFSAERPKGSFSTLEIQRTEQGDSAMYLCASSHPGDSNSPLHFGNGTRLTVT.

For the CDR3, the DNA is TGTGCCAGCAGCCTTAGGGAGGGGGCTTCAGCTTTCTTT. Translation gives CASSLREGASAFF. The V call is TRBV7-9, the J call TRBJ1-1; 7 nucleotides agree with TRBD1. Germline V lookup: CDR1 SEHNR, CDR2 FQNEAQ (reference sequence). J was trimmed by 10 bases and V by 5 bases; bases with no gene match: 10. This CDR3 spans 13 amino acids.

This clone showed up just a few times. The gene calls are TRBV5-5 and TRBJ1-4, with 8 bases lining up with TRBD1. From germline, CDR1 is SGHKS and CDR2 YYEKEE (reference sequence). V trimming: 4 bases; J trimming: 5 bases; junction bases outside the gene matches: 4. This CDR3 region has 14 residues. The CDR3 DNA follows: TGTGCCAGCAGCATACAGGGGGGGAATGAAAAACTGTTTTTT. This codes for CASSIQGGNEKLFF.

The chain combines TRBV12-3 or TRBV12-4 with TRBJ2-5, with D possibly being TRBD1 (6 bases). There are 11 residues in the CDR3. Trimming removed 6 bases from V and 7 bases from J, with 9 bases in between. CDR3 DNA: TGTGCCAGCAGCCAGGGGAGGACCCAGTACTTC. This gives the protein CASSQGRTQYF.

This chain uses TRBV29-1 with TRBJ1-2; maybe TRBD1 (6 bases). V gave up 4 bases and J gave up 2 bases, with 14 bases separating them. The CDR3 has 14 amino acids. CDR1 SQVTM and CDR2 ANQGSEA come from the germline V gene. The DNA of the CDR3 is TGCAGCGTTGTGGGTTCAGGGGACAACTATGGCTACACCTTC. Protein: CSVVGSGDNYGYTF.

This chain joins TRBV3-1 (or the pseudogene TRBV3-2) and TRBJ1-3; D is perhaps TRBD1 (5 bases). V lost 1 base and J 6 bases, leaving 7 bases between the germline ends. The CDR3 length is 13 residues. Germline V lookup: CDR1 LGHDT, CDR2 YNNKEL (reference sequence). The chain's CDR3 is CASSQGGANTIYF. CDR3 nucleotide sequence: TGTGCCAGCAGCCAAGGGGGCGCAAACACCATATATTTT.

The chain recombines TRBV6-5 with TRBJ1-3; possible D gene TRBD1, 6 bases. The CDR3 extends over 15 amino acids. Trimming cost V 2 bases and J 4 bases, with 12 bases left between them. CDR1 is MNHEY, CDR2 SVGAGI, per germline. CDR3 sequence reads: CASSYHRDYGNTIYF. CDR3 DNA: TGTGCCAGCAGTTACCACAGGGATTACGGAAACACCATATATTTT.

The chain is built from TRBV28 and TRBJ2-5; weak D call: TRBD2 (6 bases). The CDR3 is 17 residues long. The V end was cut by 2 bases, the J end by 3 bases, with 19 bases between. In germline, CDR1 is MDHEN, CDR2 SYDVKM. Here the CDR3 reads CASSLRLSGVVEETQYF. The DNA of the CDR3 is TGTGCCAGCAGTTTAAGGTTGTCGGGGGTGGTGGAAGAGACCCAGTACTTC.

This chain links TRBV5-1 with TRBJ1-1; D call uncertain. V dropped 3 bases and J dropped 1 base, with 4 bases sitting between them. Germline V gene sequence: CDR1 SGHRS, CDR2 YFSETQ. The length of the CDR3 is 12 residues. CDR3 in DNA: TGCGCCAGCAGCTCTGGGAACACTGAAGCTTTCTTT. This sequence encodes CASSSGNTEAFF.

The chain joins TRBV6-5 to TRBJ1-2; 7 nucleotides match TRBD1. The CDR3 has 13 residues. V lost 5 bases and J lost 8; bases outside the gene matches: 8. Germline lookup yields CDR1 MNHEY and CDR2 SVGAGI. CDR3 bases: TGTGCCAGCAGTAACGGACAGGCTGGCGGCTACACCTTC. Translation gives CASSNGQAGGYTF.

The chain is built from TRBV30 and TRBJ2-7; 9 bases map to TRBD1. Germline CDR1 reads GTSNPN; CDR2 reads SVGIG (reference sequence). The length of the CDR3 is 14 residues. The J segment lost 0 bases and the V segment lost 4 bases, leaving 4 bases of the junction unmatched. The CDR3 DNA sequence: TGTGCCTGGAACGGGGACAGGGCCTCCTACGAGCAGTACTTC. Protein: CAWNGDRASYEQYF.

Details on this clone: Other DNA sequences in the sample encode the same CDR3. This chain connects TRBV28 to TRBJ2-5; D gene uncertain. The germline gives CDR1 MDHEN, CDR2 SYDVKM. CDR3 size: 12 residues. Trimming removed 3 bases at V and 4 bases at J, with 6 bases between. The chain's CDR3 is CASSLVGETQYF. DNA for the CDR3: TGTGCCAGCAGTTTGGTGGGAGAGACCCAGTACTTC. Using reference TRBV28 and TRBJ2-5 for the parts outside the CDR3, the full variable domain is DVKVTQSSRYLVKRTGEKVFLECVQDMDHENMFWYRQDPGLGLRLIYFSYDVKMKEKGDIPEGYSVSREKKERFSLILESASTNQTSMYLCASSLVGETQYFGPGTRLLVL.